The 23 T cell receptor beta chains listed next were all sequenced from one sample in a study of technical replicates of blood from a handful of donors. Clones were sequenced by immunoSEQ multiplex PCR, and TCRdb holds only the in-frame ones, with some missing. The table has about 83,000 clones, 92% seen once; the top ten hold about 0.27%. Sequences were obtained from T cells isolated from PBMCs. These receptor sequences come from a human donor in good health.

The chain carries TRBV25-1 and TRBJ2-1; 8 positions match TRBD1. The CDR3 is 16 residues long. With V trimmed by 3 bases and J by 5 bases, 9 bases remained unmatched. Germline V lookup: CDR1 MGHDK, CDR2 SYGVNS. The CDR3 loop reads CASSDEQGAGDNEQFF. DNA for the CDR3: TGTGCCAGCAGTGACGAGCAGGGGGCAGGGGACAATGAGCAGTTCTTC.

The count of this clone is one. The chain couples TRBV19 to TRBJ2-2, with D possibly being TRBD2 (5 bases). Trimming cost V 5 bases and J 6 bases, with 13 bases left between them. Germline CDR1 LNHDA, CDR2 SQIVND (reference sequence). This CDR3 is 14 amino acids long. CDR3 protein: CASSPWETAGELFF. The CDR3 coding sequence is TGTGCCAGTAGTCCCTGGGAGACGGCCGGGGAGCTGTTTTTT.

On this clone itself: The junction departs from germline at one end; a sequencing error may be responsible. The CDR3 loop reads CASSTGAAQTQYF. The CDR3 nucleotides are TGTGCTAGCAGCACCGGAGCCGCCCAGACCCAGTACTTC. The rearrangement links TRBV7-7 to TRBJ2-5; no clear D. The germline gives CDR1 SSHAT, CDR2 FNYEAQ (reference sequence). The CDR3 consists of 13 residues. Full variable domain (missing parts from reference TRBV7-7 and TRBJ2-5): GAGVSQSPRYKVTKRGQDVTLRCDPISSHATLYWYQQALGQGPEFLTYFNYEAQPDKSGLPSDRFSAERPEGSISTLTIQRTEQRDSAMYRCASSTGAAQTQYFGPGTRLLVL.

The genes are TRBV14 and TRBJ2-7; the match to TRBD2 covers 9 bases. The V gene's germline CDR1 is SGHDN and CDR2 FVKESK. The V gene end was trimmed by 3 bases and the J gene end by 0 bases; junction bases not matched to a gene: 3. This CDR3 is built from 15 residues. The CDR3 is CASSHSGRSSYEQYF. The CDR3 bases are TGTGCCAGCAGCCACAGCGGGAGGAGCTCCTACGAGCAGTACTTC.

V usage is TRBV9 and J usage is TRBJ2-7; maybe TRBD2 (6 bases). Trimming pared 2 bases from V and 6 bases from J, leaving 9 bases between. The CDR3 has 12 residues. Germline CDR1 reads SGDLS; CDR2 reads YYNGEE. The CDR3 DNA sequence: TGTGCCAGCAGCGTGTCCGGGGGCGAGCAGTACTTC. It translates to CASSVSGGEQYF. Full variable domain (rest looked up from reference TRBV9 and TRBJ2-7): DSGVTQTPKHLITATGQRVTLRCSPRSGDLSVYWYQQSLDQGLQFLIQYYNGEERAKGNILERFSAQQFPDLHSELNLSSLELGDSALYFCASSVSGGEQYFGPGTRLTVT.

The gene calls are TRBV11-3 and TRBJ1-1; 10 bases are shared with TRBD1. CDR3 length: 18 residues. V gave up 3 bases and J gave up 0 bases; unmatched junction bases: 10. CDR1 and CDR2 (germline): SGHNT, YENEEA. CDR3 amino acids: CASSFIMGDRGLNTEAFF. The CDR3 DNA follows: TGTGCCAGCAGCTTTATCATGGGGGACAGGGGCCTGAACACTGAAGCTTTCTTT.

This sequence joins TRBV28 and TRBJ1-5, with D perhaps TRBD1 (6 bases). CDR3 length: 15 residues. V lost 5 bases and J 4 bases, leaving 15 bases between the germline ends. The germline gives CDR1 MDHEN, CDR2 SYDVKM. The CDR3 here is CASSPDRSWNQPQHF. As DNA, the CDR3 is TGTGCCAGCAGTCCCGACAGGTCTTGGAATCAGCCCCAGCATTTT.

V is TRBV4-1 and J is TRBJ2-4; 14 positions agree with TRBD2. Germline CDR1 and CDR2: MGHRA and YSYEKL. With V trimmed by 0 bases and J by 6 bases, 7 bases remained unmatched. This CDR3 spans 18 amino acids. The CDR3 reads CASSQDFGTSGSGNIQYF. The CDR3 coding sequence is TGCGCCAGCAGCCAAGATTTCGGGACTAGCGGGAGTGGAAACATTCAGTACTTC.

The rearrangement joins TRBV4-2 to TRBJ2-7, with D perhaps TRBD1 (5 bases). The CDR3 extends over 16 amino acids. Germline V gene data show CDR1 as LGHNA and CDR2 as YNFKEQ. V was cut by 0 bases and J by 4 bases, with 16 bases left in between. The CDR3, as DNA: TGTGCCAGCAGCCAAGATGGGGCCACACCAGGTTACGAGCAGTACTTC. Protein: CASSQDGATPGYEQYF.

The J gene is TRBJ1-5, the V gene TRBV5-8; perhaps TRBD1 as D (6 bases). V gave up 4 bases and J gave up 0 bases, with 23 bases separating them. CDR3 length equals 19 residues. Germline V gives CDR1 SGHTS, CDR2 YDEGEE. The CDR3 DNA sequence: TGTGCCAGCAGCAGGCACCTTGGGAGGGGGTTGAATAGCAATCAGCCCCAGCATTTT. The encoded protein is CASSRHLGRGLNSNQPQHF.

The CDR3 here is CASSGLAGVLTGELFF. In DNA form, the CDR3 reads TGTGCCAGCAGTGGTCTAGCGGGAGTCTTGACCGGGGAGCTGTTTTTT. The rearrangement joins TRBV2 to TRBJ2-2; 10 positions match TRBD2. CDR3 length equals 16 residues. With 4 bases clipped from V and 5 bases from J, the junction kept 7 bases outside the gene matches. Germline V gives CDR1 SNHLY, CDR2 FYNNEI.

V is TRBV5-1 and J is TRBJ1-2; 9 nucleotides agree with TRBD1. Germline V CDR1 and CDR2: SGHRS, YFSETQ. The junction had 7 bases not matched to a gene; V was cut back by 4 bases and J by 3 bases. The CDR3 consists of 15 residues. CDR3 DNA: TGCGCCAGCAGCCCGGGACAGGGTAGGGACTATGGCTACACCTTC. Its translation: CASSPGQGRDYGYTF.

V is TRBV28 and J is TRBJ1-2, with TRBD1 matching 9 bases. Germline V gene sequence: CDR1 MDHEN, CDR2 SYDVKM. With 2 bases clipped from V and 11 bases from J, the junction kept 3 bases outside the gene matches. CDR3 size: 12 residues. CDR3 DNA: TGTGCCAGCAGTTTAGTACAGGGGGCGTACACCTTC. This sequence encodes CASSLVQGAYTF.

The gene calls are TRBV30 and TRBJ1-2; 8 bases fit TRBD1. J gave up 7 bases and V 0 bases, and 13 bases lay outside the gene matches. CDR1 and CDR2 from the germline V gene are GTSNPN and SVGIG (reference sequence). The CDR3 totals 16 residues. The CDR3 loop reads CAWSVPGDRPWGGYTF. Here the CDR3 DNA reads TGTGCCTGGAGTGTCCCCGGGGACAGGCCCTGGGGTGGCTACACCTTC. Supplemented by reference TRBV30 and TRBJ1-2, the full variable domain reads SQTIHQWPATLVQPVGSPLSLECTVEGTSNPNLYWYRQAAGRGLQLLFYSVGIGQISSEVPQNLSASRPQDRQFILSSKKLLLSDSGFYLCAWSVPGDRPWGGYTFGSGTRLTVV.

The chain joins TRBV30 to TRBJ1-1; 8 bases are shared with TRBD1. The length of the CDR3 is 14 residues. CDR1 is GTSNPN, CDR2 SVGIG, per germline (reference sequence). With V trimmed by 8 bases and J by 5 bases, 13 bases remained unmatched. This CDR3 reads CAVTIGQGSTEAFF. CDR3 coding DNA: TGTGCCGTTACCATCGGACAGGGTAGTACTGAAGCTTTCTTT. Complete variable domain (other parts from reference TRBV30 and TRBJ1-1): SQTIHQWPATLVQPVGSPLSLECTVEGTSNPNLYWYRQAAGRGLQLLFYSVGIGQISSEVPQNLSASRPQDRQFILSSKKLLLSDSGFYLCAVTIGQGSTEAFFGQGTRLTVV.

This chain joins TRBV6-5 and TRBJ2-7; the match to TRBD1 covers 11 bases. Unmatched junction bases numbered 8, after V lost 6 bases and J lost 4 bases. This CDR3 comprises 15 residues. CDR1 and CDR2 (germline): MNHEY, SVGAGI. The CDR3 spells CASRGPGQGAYEQYF. DNA for the CDR3: TGTGCCAGCAGGGGACCTGGACAGGGGGCTTACGAGCAGTACTTC.

This chain connects TRBV2 to TRBJ1-3; a possible D gene is TRBD1 (6 bases). This CDR3 region has 13 residues. Germline CDR1 and CDR2: SNHLY and FYNNEI. V was pared by 6 bases and J by 3 bases, with 9 bases between. This CDR3 is CASRQGFGNTIYF. Here the CDR3 DNA reads TGTGCCAGCAGACAGGGTTTTGGAAACACCATATATTTT. The whole variable domain, filled in from reference TRBV2 and TRBJ1-3, reads EPEVTQTPSHQVTQMGQEVILRCVPISNHLYFYWYRQILGQKVEFLVSFYNNEISEKSEIFDDQFSVERPDGSNFTLKIRSTKLEDSAMYFCASRQGFGNTIYFGEGSWLTVV.

This chain links TRBV10-1 with TRBJ1-4; D uncertain. The CDR3 length is 15 residues. The V gene lost 6 bases and the J gene lost 7 bases, with 18 bases spanning the gap. The V gene's germline CDR1 is WNHNN and CDR2 SYGVQD (reference sequence). The chain's CDR3 is CASSPGGGKVEKLFF. For the CDR3, the DNA is TGCGCCAGCAGCCCCGGTGGAGGGAAAGTTGAAAAACTGTTTTTT.

The rearrangement joins TRBV10-2 to TRBJ2-1; 9 bases are shared with TRBD2. The junction had 9 bases not matched to a gene; V was cut back by 4 bases and J by 5 bases. CDR3 size: 16 residues. CDR1 is WSHSY and CDR2 is SAAADI in the germline V gene. CDR3 region: CASSVSGTSIHNEQFF. The CDR3 DNA is TGCGCCAGCAGTGTTTCCGGGACTAGCATCCACAATGAGCAGTTCTTC.

The chain joins TRBV4-2 to TRBJ2-7; 8 bases align to TRBD2. Germline values: CDR1 LGHNA, CDR2 YNFKEQ. V lost 1 base to trimming and J lost 2 bases; unmatched junction nucleotides: 1. The CDR3 totals 14 residues. Here the CDR3 reads CASSQGGLAYEQYF. DNA of the CDR3: TGTGCCAGCAGCCAAGGGGGACTAGCCTACGAGCAGTACTTC.

This rearrangement joins TRBV18 to TRBJ1-5; 10 positions match TRBD1. Germline CDR1 and CDR2: KGHSH and LQKENI. The CDR3 extends over 16 amino acids. J lost 4 bases, V lost 2 bases, and 5 bases had no gene match. DNA of the CDR3: TGTGCCAGCTCACCAAACGACAGGGGGCGAAATCAGCCCCAGCATTTT. Protein sequence: CASSPNDRGRNQPQHF.

The chain uses TRBV27 and TRBJ2-1; 8 positions agree with TRBD1. V shed 3 bases, J shed 9 bases, and the junction held 4 bases outside the gene matches. CDR1 and CDR2 (germline): MNHEY, SMNVEV (reference sequence). The CDR3 has 13 amino acids. The CDR3 DNA follows: TGTGCCAGCAGTTTGACAGGGGATGGTGAGCAGTTCTTC. It is translated as CASSLTGDGEQFF.

This sequence joins TRBV29-1 and TRBJ2-1; the match to TRBD2 covers 9 bases. The germline V gene has CDR1 SQVTM and CDR2 ANQGSEA. The CDR3 sequence is 16 residues long. J lost 6 bases, V lost 2 bases, and 11 bases had no gene match. The CDR3 sequence: CSVEPAASGILNEQFF. The CDR3 DNA reads as TGCAGCGTTGAACCAGCGGCTAGCGGGATTCTCAATGAGCAGTTCTTC.